This TCR beta chain is from a study of T cells expressing NK-cell markers. cDNA encoding TCR beta was synthesized via 5'RACE template switching incorporating UMIs. TCRdb re-called the 5' RACE reads, yielding one record per CDR3 amino acid sequence without DNA. The listing records about 460,000 distinct CDR3 sequences. A note on this clonotype: The antigen is not known.

Notes on the study in general: The CD3+CD56-NKG2C+ fraction of a few donors was likewise dominated by these clonotypes.

This CDR3 region has 13 residues. The germline V gene encodes CDR1 KGHDR and CDR2 SFDVKD. Sequences were obtained from blood T cells: a sorted CD56 or NKG2C T cell subset, CD4+ or CD8+ T cells, or bulk PBMC T cells (not recorded which). The rearrangement uses TRBV24-1 and TRBJ2-1. The sequence was obtained from a woman aged 45-60 years in good health. The CDR3 reads CATSDYSKNEQFF.